This T cell receptor (beta chain) was identified during a study of pediatric ulcerative colitis. Findings of the study overall: Substantially fewer templates came from a couple of patients' blood samples. In rectum, acute severe colitis had expanded clones and less diversity.

Colonoscopy and blood draw happened at the same time. This was a survey-level run. Measured with immunoSEQ multiplex PCR; TCRdb has only the in-frame clones, and not every one. This repertoire shows roughly 64,000 clones, roughly nine tenths found once; its top ten account for about 3.5%. Unmatched junction bases numbered 4, after V lost 5 bases and J lost 7 bases. The germline gives CDR1 MNHEY, CDR2 SVGAGI. The CDR3 contains 12 residues. In the case of this clone: The antigen is undetermined.

J is TRBJ1-2 and V is TRBV6-5; 7 bases are shared with TRBD1. The sequenced sample consisted of blood. This clonotype was sampled from a boy between 10 and 17 years old with severe ulcerative colitis. The CDR3 sequence: CASSTHRGGYTF. The DNA for the CDR3 is TGTGCCAGCAGTACTCACAGGGGTGGCTACACCTTC.